A selection of T cell receptor beta chains follows, all from one sample in a study of blood T cell repertoires in COVID-19. Only in-frame clones appear in the TCRdb table, and some are missing; sequencing was by immunoSEQ multiplex PCR. The top ten hold roughly 3.9% of the sample, which has 300,000 to 350,000 clones, 90% seen once. Source material: PBMCs or T cells enriched from blood (not recorded which). Receptors were obtained from a woman younger than 45 who had been exposed to COVID-19. The CDR3 runs from the conserved cysteine through the conserved F or W. The order of the fields is CDR3 DNA, CDR3 protein, CDR3 length, V gene, J gene, D gene, clone size. A D gene is named only where the DNA matches it firmly. For some rows the clone size is stated as once, few or many, or as a class when expanded; others skip it.

TGTGCCAGCAGTTTTTTCGGGGTGGAGCAGTTCTTC	CASSFFGVEQFF	12	TRBV12-3/TRBV12-4	TRBJ2-1	.	.
TGTGCCAGCAGCTTACCCTGGACAGGGAATGAGCAGTTCTTC	CASSLPWTGNEQFF	14	TRBV13	TRBJ2-1	TRBD1	.
TGTGCCAGCAGAGACAGGACAGGGAGAGAGACCCAGTACTTC	CASRDRTGRETQYF	14	TRBV2	TRBJ2-5	TRBD1	once
TGTGCCAGCAGCCAAGATCTCTTAGGGGGGGCGTTTCCTTTCTTT	CASSQDLLGGAFPFF	15	TRBV3-1/TRBV3-2	TRBJ1-1	.	.
TGTGCCAGCAGCTTAGAATTCATCGGGGGGCACTACAATGAGCAGTTCTTC	CASSLEFIGGHYNEQFF	17	TRBV7-8	TRBJ2-1	.	once
TGTGCCAGCAGTTTCCAGCGAGGGTTCGGAGTAGATACGCAGTATTTT	CASSFQRGFGVDTQYF	16	TRBV27	TRBJ2-3	.	.
TGCGCCAGCAGACCCTCCGGAGGAGGACAAGAGACCCAGTACTTC	CASRPSGGGQETQYF	15	TRBV5-1	TRBJ2-5	.	.
TGTGCCAGCAGCTCGCCCGGGGAGCAGTACTTC	CASSSPGEQYF	11	TRBV7-6	TRBJ2-7	.	.
TGCAGCGACGGGAACGGCTACACCTTC	CSDGNGYTF	9	TRBV29-1	TRBJ1-2	.	.
TGCGCCAGCAGCCCCCGACCTAGCGGGGGAACCACAGATACGCAGTATTTT	CASSPRPSGGTTDTQYF	17	TRBV4-3	TRBJ2-3	TRBD2	.
TGTGCCAGCAGTTTTGGACTGAGCACAGATACGCAGTATTTT	CASSFGLSTDTQYF	14	TRBV27	TRBJ2-3	.	.
TGTGCCAGCAGCTCGCCCGGGACAGGGAAATCCTACGAGCAGTACTTC	CASSSPGTGKSYEQYF	16	TRBV13	TRBJ2-7	TRBD1	.
TGTGCCAGCAGCGCCCAGACAGGGGACACCATATATTTT	CASSAQTGDTIYF	13	TRBV9	TRBJ1-3	TRBD1	.
TGTGCCAGCAGCTTGACAGGGGGGTTAGGAAAACTGTTTTTT	CASSLTGGLGKLFF	14	TRBV5-5	TRBJ1-4	TRBD1	.
TGTGCCAGCAGTTTACACTCCTACGAGCAGTACTTC	CASSLHSYEQYF	12	TRBV12-3/TRBV12-4	TRBJ2-7	.	.
TGTGCCAGTAGTCTAGGGGGCTCGTTATCCTATGGCTACACCTTC	CASSLGGSLSYGYTF	15	TRBV19	TRBJ1-2	TRBD1	.
TGTGCCAGCAGGGTCCCAGGGTACTCTGGAAACACCATATATTTT	CASRVPGYSGNTIYF	15	TRBV2	TRBJ1-3	.	.
TGTGCCTGCTTCAGGGGGTCTACGGACACTGAAGCTTTCTTT	CACFRGSTDTEAFF	14	TRBV30	TRBJ1-1	TRBD1	.
TGTGCCAGCAGTGAAGGGACAGGGCATCAGCCCCAGCATTTT	CASSEGTGHQPQHF	14	TRBV2	TRBJ1-5	TRBD1	.
TGCGCCAGCAGTTCTATGGGCAGGAATCAGCCCCAGCATTTT	CASSSMGRNQPQHF	14	TRBV10-1	TRBJ1-5	.	.
TGTGCCAGCAGCTCTAGAGACGAGCGAAGATACGAAAAACTGTTTTTT	CASSSRDERRYEKLFF	16	TRBV5-4	TRBJ1-4	.	.
TGTGCCAGCAGTTACGGGCAATCTTCTGAAGCTTTCTTT	CASSYGQSSEAFF	13	TRBV6-6	TRBJ1-1	.	.
TGTGCCAGCAGCTTAGGGACAGGGGTGGAGGAAGCTTTCTTT	CASSLGTGVEEAFF	14	TRBV13	TRBJ1-1	TRBD1	.
TGTGCCAGCAGCGCTACGGGTTACGAGCAGTACTTC	CASSATGYEQYF	12	TRBV5-4	TRBJ2-7	.	.
TGTGCCATCAGATCTGGACTAGCGGGGGCCAACTACGAGCAGTACTTC	CAIRSGLAGANYEQYF	16	TRBV10-3	TRBJ2-7	TRBD2	.
TGTGCCGGAGGGAGGAAGAATTCACCCCTCCACTTT	CAGGRKNSPLHF	12	TRBV30	TRBJ1-6	.	once
TGTGCCAGCAGCGTTCAATCCAGGGGCTTGGACGAGCAGTACTTC	CASSVQSRGLDEQYF	15	TRBV7-8	TRBJ2-7	.	.
TGTGCCAGCAGCTTAGGTTCTCGTTCACCCCTCCACTTT	CASSLGSRSPLHF	13	TRBV13	TRBJ1-6	.	.
TGCGCCAGCAGTCCCGGTGATAGCGGCAATGAGCAGTTCTTC	CASSPGDSGNEQFF	14	TRBV5-1	TRBJ2-1	.	.
TGTGCCAGCTCAACAGCAAGCGGGAATCAGCCCCAGCATTTT	CASSTASGNQPQHF	14	TRBV18	TRBJ1-5	.	.
TGTGCCAGCAGTGGATACAGGGGGCGAGCTTTCTTT	CASSGYRGRAFF	12	TRBV25-1	TRBJ1-1	TRBD1	.
TGTGCCATCAGTACTAGCGGGGGGGCGTATGAGCAGTTCTTC	CAISTSGGAYEQFF	14	TRBV10-3	TRBJ2-1	TRBD2	.
TGCGCCAGCAGCTTTGGCAGGACTAGCGTAAGCACAGATACGCAGTATTTT	CASSFGRTSVSTDTQYF	17	TRBV5-1	TRBJ2-3	TRBD2	.
TGCGCCAGCAGCTTGGGTTCACGGGGAAACACCATATATTTT	CASSLGSRGNTIYF	14	TRBV5-1	TRBJ1-3	.	.
TGCGCCAGCAGCTCGGGACAGGACTATGGCTACACCTTC	CASSSGQDYGYTF	13	TRBV5-1	TRBJ1-2	TRBD1	.
TGTGCCAGCAGCTTCGTAAGGAGCTATGGCTACACCTTC	CASSFVRSYGYTF	13	TRBV5-8	TRBJ1-2	.	.
TGTGCCAGCTCACCCCAACAATATAACTATGGCTACACCTTC	CASSPQQYNYGYTF	14	TRBV18	TRBJ1-2	.	.
TGCGCCAGCAGCTTGGGGCGTACCGTGAACCACAGGGCAGGCCAGAACACTGAAGCTTTCTTT	CASSLGRTVNHRAGQNTEAFF	21	TRBV5-1	TRBJ1-1	.	.
TGCGCCAGCAGTTCGGGCCTCAGGGATTCACCCCTCCACTTT	CASSSGLRDSPLHF	14	TRBV5-1	TRBJ1-6	.	.
TGCAGCGGCCTCCAGGGGGCGGGTGAGCAGTTCTTC	CSGLQGAGEQFF	12	TRBV29-1	TRBJ2-1	TRBD1	.
TGTGCCAGCTCACCACCGGGGGGCACCGGGGAGCTGTTTTTT	CASSPPGGTGELFF	14	TRBV18	TRBJ2-2	.	few
TGTGCCAGCAGCCAACCGGGACAGGGTGGAAAGTATGGCTACACCTTC	CASSQPGQGGKYGYTF	16	TRBV3-1/TRBV3-2	TRBJ1-2	TRBD1	once